A single sample is the source of the 32 T cell receptor beta chains below, sequenced in a study of OX40 agonist ivuxolimab in advanced cancers. Libraries were prepared by immunoSEQ multiplex PCR; TCRdb keeps only in-frame clonotypes and omits some of them. The table has over 30,000 clones, around nine tenths seen once. The source was CD4+ or CD8+ T cells sorted from blood, collected in a trial of the OX40 agonist ivuxolimab. These receptors all stem from an adult with an advanced solid tumor such as melanoma, head and neck, liver or kidney cancer.

V gene TRBV18 combines with J gene TRBJ2-5; D is undetermined. The germline CDR1 and CDR2 sequences are KGHSH and LQKENI. The CDR3 totals 12 residues. V shed 3 bases and J shed 4 bases, with 6 bases lying between them. The CDR3 spells CASSPNVETQYF. In DNA form, the CDR3 reads TGTGCCAGCTCACCTAACGTAGAGACCCAGTACTTC.

This clone was found a few times. The V and J genes are TRBV5-1 and TRBJ1-1; D is possibly TRBD1 (5 bases). Germline V lookup: CDR1 SGHRS, CDR2 YFSETQ. The CDR3 spans 13 residues. The V end was cut by 6 bases, the J end by 1 base, with 10 bases between. The CDR3 protein is CASKSGPNTEAFF. In DNA form, the CDR3 reads TGCGCCAGCAAATCGGGGCCGAACACTGAAGCTTTCTTT.

The chain employs TRBV11-1 and TRBJ2-3; TRBD2 might be the D (6 bases). Germline V gene lookup returns CDR1 SGHAT and CDR2 FQDESV (reference sequence). CDR3 length: 15 residues. V lost 4 bases, J lost 0 bases, and 11 bases lay in between. CDR3 DNA sequence: TGTGCCAGCAGCTCCCGGAGGGAAAGCACAGATACGCAGTATTTT. Protein: CASSSRRESTDTQYF.

The sample holds one count of this clone. The chain has TRBV5-1 and TRBJ2-7; D is perhaps TRBD2 (7 bases). Germline CDR1 reads SGHRS; CDR2 reads YFSETQ. There are 16 residues in the CDR3. V was shortened by 4 bases and J by 5 bases, with 22 bases between the two germline ends. CDR3 sequence: CASSVGGLEGINEQYF. The CDR3 DNA reads TGCGCCAGCAGCGTGGGGGGGCTGGAAGGTATCAACGAGCAGTACTTC.

The chain recombines TRBV30 with TRBJ2-2, with a possible D match to TRBD2 (6 bases). The CDR3 is 14 residues long. Germline loops: CDR1 GTSNPN, CDR2 SVGIG (reference sequence). Trimming took 5 bases from V and 2 from J, leaving 12 bases between them. The chain's CDR3 is CAWQTGTNTGELFF. Written as DNA, the CDR3 is TGTGCCTGGCAAACCGGGACTAACACCGGGGAGCTGTTTTTT.

The genes are TRBV2 and TRBJ2-5, with 7 nucleotides matching TRBD2. V lost 8 bases, J lost 5 bases, and 8 bases stayed unmatched. The germline gives CDR1 SNHLY, CDR2 FYNNEI. The CDR3 covers 13 residues. CDR3 sequence: CASRREGLETQYF. In nucleotides, the CDR3 is TGTGCCAGCCGCAGGGAGGGCCTGGAGACCCAGTACTTC.

The chain uses TRBV6-1 and TRBJ2-5; 7 bases are a match to TRBD2. V shed 5 bases, J shed 4 bases, and the junction held 10 bases outside the gene matches. Germline loops: CDR1 MNHNS, CDR2 SASEGT. The CDR3 runs 15 residues. CDR3 protein: CASSTGVGEGETQYF. Written as DNA, the CDR3 is TGTGCCAGCAGTACCGGGGTAGGGGAGGGAGAGACCCAGTACTTC.

The chain recombines TRBV30 with TRBJ2-6, with D perhaps given as TRBD1 or TRBD2 (5 bases each). V was clipped by 0 bases and J by 3 bases, with 9 bases between them. Germline CDR1 reads GTSNPN; CDR2 reads SVGIG (reference sequence). The CDR3 has 15 amino acids. CDR3 bases: TGTGCCTGGAGTGTACAGAGGGGTGGGGCCAACGTCCTGACTTTC. Translating it yields CAWSVQRGGANVLTF.

The V gene is TRBV6-1, the J gene TRBJ2-7; D may be TRBD1 (6 bases). Looked up from germline, CDR1 is MNHNS and CDR2 is SASEGT. V was shortened by 2 bases and J by 1 base, with 15 bases between the two germline ends. The CDR3 consists of 16 residues. Here the CDR3 reads CASSEFDRFGSYEQYF. CDR3 sequence (DNA): TGTGCCAGCAGTGAATTCGACAGGTTTGGGTCCTACGAGCAGTACTTC.

The rearrangement joins TRBV19 to TRBJ2-2, with 10 bases matching TRBD1. This CDR3 contains 14 residues. The ends lost 4 bases at V and 5 bases at J; junction bases unmatched: 1. CDR1 LNHDA and CDR2 SQIVND come from the germline V gene (reference sequence). The CDR3, as DNA: TGTGCCAGTAGTACGGGACAGGGGACCGGGGAGCTGTTTTTT. Translation gives CASSTGQGTGELFF.

The V and J genes are TRBV10-3 and TRBJ2-2, with TRBD1 matching 10 bases. Germline CDR1 ENHRY, CDR2 SYGVKD. Trimming at V came to 10 bases and at J to 4 bases, leaving 9 bases not matched to a gene. The CDR3 extends over 15 amino acids. CDR3 sequence (DNA): TGTGCCACGGCCGACAGGGGGCCGAGCACCGGGGAGCTGTTTTTT. Its translation is CATADRGPSTGELFF.

This chain joins TRBV6-5 and TRBJ2-7; TRBD2 aligns across 11 bases. The CDR3 has 15 amino acids. Germline assignment: CDR1 MNHEY and CDR2 SVGAGI. The junction had 5 bases not matched to a gene; V was cut back by 5 bases and J by 2 bases. CDR3: CASSTRTSGPYEQYF. The DNA for the CDR3 is TGTGCCAGCAGTACTCGGACTAGCGGGCCCTACGAGCAGTACTTC.

The chain recombines TRBV7-9 with TRBJ2-1; D gene uncertain. From germline, CDR1 is SEHNR and CDR2 FQNEAQ (reference sequence). The V and J ends lost 4 bases and 10 bases respectively, with 8 bases between them. The CDR3 loop spans 11 amino acids. CDR3 coding DNA: TGTGCCAGCAGCTCCTTCGGGGAGCAGTTCTTC. The encoded protein is CASSSFGEQFF.

This chain links TRBV6-1 with TRBJ2-1; TRBD1 aligns across 7 bases. J lost 4 bases, V lost 1 base, and 1 base had no gene match. The CDR3 runs 14 residues. The germline CDR1 and CDR2 sequences are MNHNS and SASEGT. CDR3 amino acids: CASSEDRGYNEQFF. The CDR3 bases are TGTGCCAGCAGTGAAGACAGGGGATACAATGAGCAGTTCTTC.

The V call is TRBV10-3, the J call TRBJ1-1; D is undetermined. V was clipped by 9 bases and J by 0 bases, with 20 bases between them. Germline CDR1 ENHRY, CDR2 SYGVKD. This CDR3 comprises 16 residues. The CDR3 bases are TGTGCCATTTACAAAAACACCGGGAACTTGAACACTGAAGCTTTCTTT. Protein sequence: CAIYKNTGNLNTEAFF.

V is TRBV19 and J is TRBJ1-5, with TRBD1 as a possible D gene (6 bases). Germline CDR1 and CDR2: LNHDA and SQIVND (reference sequence). V was pared by 1 base and J by 7 bases, with 8 bases between. The CDR3 totals 13 residues. The CDR3 sequence: CASSIVGGQPQHF. CDR3 coding DNA: TGTGCCAGTAGTATAGTCGGGGGCCAGCCCCAGCATTTT.

The chain couples TRBV13 to TRBJ2-2, with D uncertain. Germline V CDR1 and CDR2: PRHDT, FYEKMQ (reference sequence). CDR3 length: 13 amino acids. V was cut by 3 bases and J by 1 base, with 3 bases left in between. CDR3 region: CASSFRNTGELFF. For the CDR3, the DNA is TGTGCCAGCAGCTTCAGGAACACCGGGGAGCTGTTTTTT.

This clone appeared once. The V and J genes are TRBV7-2 and TRBJ2-5, with TRBD2 matching over 13 bases. From germline, CDR1 is SGHTA and CDR2 FQGNSA. Trimming cost V 1 base and J 4 bases; bases outside gene matches: 3. CDR3 size: 16 residues. The CDR3 reads CASSLGTSGGGETQYF. Written as DNA, the CDR3 is TGTGCCAGCAGCTTAGGAACTAGCGGGGGGGGAGAGACCCAGTACTTC.

V gene TRBV7-8 combines with J gene TRBJ2-1; perhaps TRBD1 as D (5 bases). The germline CDR1 and CDR2 sequences are SGHVS and FQNEAQ. The CDR3 runs to 13 residues. Between the trimmed V and J ends, which lost 8 bases and 2 bases, there was a span of 10 bases. CDR3 DNA: TGTGCCAGCGAGGAACAGGCCTACAATGAGCAGTTCTTC. Protein: CASEEQAYNEQFF.

The chain employs TRBV5-4 and TRBJ2-7, with D perhaps TRBD1 or TRBD2 (6 bases each). Trimming took off 0 bases at V and 5 bases at J, with 9 bases between the two ends. Looked up from germline, CDR1 is SGHNT and CDR2 is YYREEE (reference sequence). This CDR3 has 13 residues. The CDR3, as DNA: TGTGCCAGCAGCTTGGATCGGGGGCACGAGCAGTACTTC. Translating gives CASSLDRGHEQYF.

The chain couples TRBV11-2 to TRBJ2-3; 7 nucleotides line up with TRBD2. This CDR3 has 14 amino acids. Trimming removed 5 bases from V and 6 bases from J; junction bases left unmatched: 8. Germline loops: CDR1 SGHAT, CDR2 FQNNGV. The CDR3, as DNA: TGTGCCAGCAGCCCAGGTGTGGGGGGGGATACGCAGTATTTT. Protein sequence: CASSPGVGGDTQYF.

The rearrangement uses TRBV30 and TRBJ1-4, with D maybe TRBD1 (5 bases). CDR3 length: 16 amino acids. In germline, CDR1 is GTSNPN, CDR2 SVGIG (reference sequence). With 0 bases removed from V and 2 bases from J, the gap between germline ends came to 13 bases. The CDR3 here is CAWSVIGGSTNEKLFF. The CDR3 DNA reads TGTGCCTGGAGTGTAATCGGGGGAAGCACTAATGAAAAACTGTTTTTT.

Regarding this clone: Mismatch with germline at one junction end may stem from a read error. V gene TRBV6-1 combines with J gene TRBJ2-5; D might be TRBD1 (7 bases). The CDR3 has 14 residues. Germline assignment: CDR1 MNHNS and CDR2 SASEGT. The CDR3 here is CASSAAGGQDTQYF. The CDR3 nucleotides are TGTGCCAGCAGTGCGGCAGGGGGGCAAGATACCCAGTACTTC.

This chain joins TRBV28 and TRBJ2-3; perhaps TRBD2 as D (5 bases). Germline V gene lookup returns CDR1 MDHEN and CDR2 SYDVKM. V gave up 7 bases and J gave up 2 bases, with 19 bases separating them. This CDR3 region has 16 residues. The CDR3 nucleotides read TGTGCCAGCACCCCACTAGGGTTTACGGACACAGATACGCAGTATTTT. As protein: CASTPLGFTDTDTQYF.

J is TRBJ2-7 and V is TRBV19; 9 bases fit TRBD1. Germline V gene sequence: CDR1 LNHDA, CDR2 SQIVND (reference sequence). This CDR3 comprises 14 residues. With 5 bases clipped from V and 5 bases from J, the junction kept 7 bases outside the gene matches. For the CDR3, the DNA is TGTGCCAGTAGTCTCCGGGACAGGGCGGACGAGCAGTACTTC. This gives the protein CASSLRDRADEQYF.

This clone occurred once. The chain is built from TRBV5-4 and TRBJ1-1; tentatively, D is TRBD1 (6 bases). Per germline, CDR1 SGHNT and CDR2 YYREEE (reference sequence). Trimming shortened V by 3 bases and J by 0 bases, and 15 bases separated the two germline ends. The CDR3 has 16 residues. The CDR3, as DNA: TGTGCCAGCAGCTCCCCGGACAGATTCATGAACACTGAAGCTTTCTTT. Its protein product is CASSSPDRFMNTEAFF.

This chain connects TRBV4-1 to TRBJ2-5, with 9 bases matching TRBD1. The CDR3 length is 18 residues. Per the germline V gene, CDR1 is MGHRA and CDR2 is YSYEKL. Trimming took 1 base from V and 4 from J; bases not matched to a gene: 13. The CDR3 DNA reads as TGCGCCAGCAGCCAAGGTCTACTAAGGGGACAGGGCCCAGAGACCCAGTACTTC. As protein: CASSQGLLRGQGPETQYF.

The chain couples TRBV28 to TRBJ2-7; TRBD1 agrees at 8 bases. The CDR3 length is 16 residues. CDR1 is MDHEN and CDR2 is SYDVKM in the germline V gene. J was trimmed by 7 bases and V by 5 bases; bases with no gene match: 16. This CDR3 is CASSTPPDRVQDEQYF. The CDR3 DNA reads as TGTGCCAGCAGTACGCCTCCGGACAGGGTGCAGGATGAGCAGTACTTC.

V is TRBV4-1 and J is TRBJ2-2, with a tentative D call TRBD1 (6 bases). V was pared by 6 bases and J by 1 base, with 12 bases between. This CDR3 has 15 amino acids. Germline V gene lookup returns CDR1 MGHRA and CDR2 YSYEKL. CDR3: CASSPLGGNTGELFF. CDR3 nucleotide sequence: TGCGCCAGCAGTCCCTTAGGGGGGAACACCGGGGAGCTGTTTTTT.

The chain links TRBV6-1 to TRBJ1-2; tentative D call: TRBD1 (6 bases). Trimming stripped 6 bases from V and 1 base from J, with 15 bases between. The CDR3 has 15 amino acids. CDR1 and CDR2 (germline): MNHNS, SASEGT. The CDR3 sequence: CASRAYREGNYGYTF. CDR3 sequence (DNA): TGTGCCAGCAGAGCCTACAGGGAAGGTAACTATGGCTACACCTTC.

The J gene is TRBJ1-6, the V gene TRBV28; D gene ambiguous. V lost 6 bases and J lost 0, with 9 bases in between. This CDR3 is 15 amino acids long. CDR1 MDHEN and CDR2 SYDVKM come from the germline V gene. Written as DNA, the CDR3 is TGTGCCAGCAGGGACTGGGGCTCCTATAATTCACCCCTCCACTTT. Its translation is CASRDWGSYNSPLHF. Variable domain in full (rest from reference TRBV28 and TRBJ1-6): DVKVTQSSRYLVKRTGEKVFLECVQDMDHENMFWYRQDPGLGLRLIYFSYDVKMKEKGDIPEGYSVSREKKERFSLILESASTNQTSMYLCASRDWGSYNSPLHFGNGTRLTVT.

The gene calls are TRBV28 and TRBJ1-1; 8 nucleotides agree with TRBD1. V lost 4 bases and J lost 11; bases outside the gene matches: 6. The CDR3 is 12 residues long. Germline V gene sequence: CDR1 MDHEN, CDR2 SYDVKM. CDR3 bases: TGTGCCAGCAGTTCTCCAGGGGGCGGGGCTTTCTTT. This gives the protein CASSSPGGGAFF.